This TCR beta chain derives from a study of cytomegalovirus exposure and HLA in healthy donors. The V end was cut by 1 base, the J end by 2 bases, with 8 bases between. CDR1 is LNHNV, CDR2 YYDKDF, per germline (reference sequence). The CDR3 covers 14 residues. Both 60 Vbeta primers and 13 Jbeta primers went into the PCR. Sequenced by immunoSEQ multiplex PCR; TCRdb stores in-frame clones only, minus some. The sample holds 160,000 or so clones, roughly four fifths seen once. The TCR comes from a woman aged 35 to 49 in good health and CMV-seronegative. The V call is TRBV15, the J call TRBJ2-5; D is unclear. The sample consisted of PBMCs. CDR3 region: CATSRVNRQETQYF. CDR3 sequence (DNA): TGTGCCACCAGCAGAGTTAACAGACAAGAGACCCAGTACTTC.